The clone carrying this TCR beta chain was seen a few times. Antigen unknown. This entry comes from a study of shared clonotypes between healthy human individuals. Profiling relied on immunoSEQ multiplex PCR, and the TCRdb table lists in-frame clones only, not all of them. The sample holds 110,000 or so clones, approximately 70% seen once. The study enrolled healthy HIV-negative adults without recent acute infections or vaccinations as donors. CD8 memory merged CD45RO+ cells and CCR7-negative CD45RA+ TemRA cells into one population. This CDR3 spans 13 amino acids. V was trimmed by 5 bases and J by 4 bases, leaving 11 bases between them. Germline loops: CDR1 SNHLY, CDR2 FYNNEI. Study findings and constraints: Across subsets, estimated richness was generally greater for naive than for memory populations. Rarefaction gave evidence that sorted-subset sequencing remained incomplete despite large depth.

The sample consisted of memory CD8+ T cells sorted from blood. As to subset: CD45RO+ cells pooled with CCR7-negative TemRA cells. The source is a woman between 25 and 40 years old in good health. The chain links TRBV2 to TRBJ1-2, with D possibly TRBD1 on 5 matching bases. CDR3 sequence (DNA): TGTGCCAGCAGTCCCGGGACCTTCTATGGCTACACCTTC. Translating it yields CASSPGTFYGYTF.